The clone carrying this T cell receptor (beta chain) ranks as medium-sized. Its antigen is still unknown. This record comes from a study of T cells in localized non-small cell lung cancer. The CDR3 extends over 12 amino acids. Trimming took off 7 bases at V and 2 bases at J, with 8 bases between the two ends. CDR1 and CDR2 from the germline V gene are MNHGY and SAAAGT. The protocol was immunoSEQ multiplex PCR, while the TCRdb copy is restricted to in-frame clones and leaves out a portion. The sample contains fewer than 5,500 clones, around 43% of which appear only once. Findings and caveats of the study: Among the tissues sampled, uninvolved adjacent lung had the highest T cell clonality, above tumor.

This receptor was identified in a man aged 40-75 years with stage I lung adenocarcinoma. This material consisted of lung tumor tissue, taken before any cancer treatment. The V gene is TRBV6-8, the J gene TRBJ1-2; D not certain. The CDR3 bases are TGTGCCAGCAAGGACGGCAACTATGGCTACACCTTC. This encodes CASKDGNYGYTF.